This is a list of T cell receptor beta chains from one sample in a study of OX40 agonist ivuxolimab in advanced cancers. TCRdb keeps only in-frame clones here, not all; method: immunoSEQ multiplex PCR. Among more than 55,000 clones listed, 82% were seen once. Sequencing was performed on CD4+ or CD8+ T cells sorted from blood, taken in a trial of the OX40 agonist ivuxolimab. Source of these receptors: an adult with an advanced solid tumor such as melanoma, head and neck, liver or kidney cancer. CDR3s include the opening cysteine and the closing phenylalanine or tryptophan. Fields, in order: clone size, D gene, V gene, J gene, CDR3 DNA, CDR3 protein. A D gene is named only where the DNA matches it firmly. Some rows have no size entry. The others give once, few or many, or a class for an expanded clone.

>NA|NA|TRBV11-3|TRBJ2-5
TGTGCCAGCAGCGCTGGAGGGGCGGCCGGGGAGACCCAGTACTTC
CASSAGGAAGETQYF
>NA|NA|TRBV14|TRBJ1-2
TGTGCCAGCAGCCAATCGGGACGGTCTAACTATGGCTACACCTTC
CASSQSGRSNYGYTF
>NA|NA|TRBV7-2|TRBJ1-1
TGTGCCAGCAGCTTAGCGTGGGGGACTGAAGCTTTCTTT
CASSLAWGTEAFF
>NA|TRBD2|TRBV7-2|TRBJ2-1
TGTGCCAGCAGCTTAATAGCGGGGAGGAACAATGGGCAGTTCTTC
CASSLIAGRNNGQFF
>NA|TRBD2|TRBV5-1|TRBJ2-3
TGCGCCAGCAGCATCGGACTAGCGGGGTCGGCAGATACGCAGTATTTT
CASSIGLAGSADTQYF
>NA|TRBD1|TRBV29-1|TRBJ2-7
TGCAGCGTTGGGACAGGGGGCGCGTACGAGCAGTACTTC
CSVGTGGAYEQYF
>NA|TRBD2|TRBV19|TRBJ2-3
TGTGCCGTGACGGCGGCGGGAGGCCACCCAAGCACAGATACGCAGTATTTT
CAVTAAGGHPSTDTQYF
>NA|TRBD2|TRBV28|TRBJ2-3
TGTGCCAGCACCCCGGGACTAGCAACAGATACGCAGTATTTT
CASTPGLATDTQYF
>NA|TRBD2|TRBV19|TRBJ2-7
TGTGCCAGTAGTAGGGTTAGCGGGGACTCCTACGAGCAGTACTTC
CASSRVSGDSYEQYF
>once|NA|TRBV21-1|TRBJ2-3
TGTGCCAGCATAATAAAGGGGGGAAGGGCCCCCACAGATACGCAGTATTTT
CASIIKGGRAPTDTQYF
>NA|TRBD1|TRBV28|TRBJ2-6
TGTGCCAGTGGGACAGGGGCTGGGGCCAACGTCCTGACTTTC
CASGTGAGANVLTF
>NA|NA|TRBV9|TRBJ1-3
TGTGCCAGCAGCGCATCGTCCCAGGGAAACACCATATATTTT
CASSASSQGNTIYF
>once|NA|TRBV5-6|TRBJ1-2
TGTGCCAGCAGCCTACAGGCAGGGTGGGACTATGGCTACACCTTC
CASSLQAGWDYGYTF
>NA|NA|TRBV5-4|TRBJ1-2
TGTGCCAGCGGCAGACTCCTTGGCTACACCTTC
CASGRLLGYTF
>NA|NA|TRBV28|TRBJ1-4
TGTGCCAGCAGTTCTAATGAAAAACTGTTTTTT
CASSSNEKLFF
>NA|TRBD1|TRBV18|TRBJ1-2
TGTGCCAGCTCCCCCCCCCTACAGGGGATGGCCCTATATGGCTACACCTTC
CASSPPLQGMALYGYTF
>once|TRBD2|TRBV7-8|TRBJ2-1
TGTGCCAGCAGCTTAGAGGCCGGGACTAGCGGGAGGTGGACCTACAATGAGCAGTTCTTC
CASSLEAGTSGRWTYNEQFF
>NA|NA|TRBV13|TRBJ1-1
TGTGCCAGCAGCCCCGTCGGCGGGGTAACTGAAGCTTTCTTT
CASSPVGGVTEAFF
>NA|NA|TRBV6-1|TRBJ1-2
TGTGCCAGCAGTGAAAGCCCCGGCTATGGCTACACCTTC
CASSESPGYGYTF
>NA|NA|TRBV6-5|TRBJ1-1
TGTGCCAGCAGTTACCTTGGGAGCCCTACCACTGAAGCTTTCTTT
CASSYLGSPTTEAFF
>NA|NA|TRBV4-3|TRBJ1-2
TGCGCCAGCAGTTCTGGCGGGGGGCATGGCTACACCTTC
CASSSGGGHGYTF
>NA|NA|TRBV28|TRBJ1-1
TGTGCCAGCACCTTAGGGGGGGCGCAGGACACTGAAGCTTTCTTT
CASTLGGAQDTEAFF
>NA|NA|TRBV7-2|TRBJ1-6
TGTGCCAGCAGCTCCAAGGACACAGCCGTCGGATCACCCCTCCACTTT
CASSSKDTAVGSPLHF
>NA|NA|TRBV14|TRBJ1-6
TGTGCCAGCAGCCAACACGGTTCATGGGGTAGCTCCTATAATTCACCCCTCCACTTT
CASSQHGSWGSSYNSPLHF
>NA|TRBD1|TRBV6-1|TRBJ1-4
TGTGCCAGCAGAGGACAGGCAACTAATGAAAAACTGTTTTTT
CASRGQATNEKLFF
>NA|NA|TRBV7-2|TRBJ2-5
TGTGCCAGCAGCTTAAAGGAGTGGTACCAAGAGACCCAGTACTTC
CASSLKEWYQETQYF
>few|NA|TRBV15|TRBJ1-3
TGTGCCACCAGACGGCGAGCCTCGGCTGGAAACACCATATATTTT
CATRRRASAGNTIYF
>NA|NA|TRBV6-5|TRBJ1-2
TGTGCTATAGGCCGGCAGGGGCCAACAGACTATGGCTACACCTTC
CAIGRQGPTDYGYTF
>NA|TRBD1|TRBV5-1|TRBJ2-7
TGCGCCAGCAGCTTGGACGGGACAGGGAAGTACGAGCAGTACTTC
CASSLDGTGKYEQYF
>NA|NA|TRBV19|TRBJ1-2
TGTGCCAGTAGTATGGGCGGGACGAACGCCCCGACGAGGGGCTACACCTTC
CASSMGGTNAPTRGYTF
>NA|NA|TRBV5-1|TRBJ2-3
TGCGCCAGCAGCTTCGGACAGCTCCAGGATACGCAGTATTTT
CASSFGQLQDTQYF
>once|TRBD2|TRBV5-8|TRBJ2-5
TGTGCCAGCAGCTTAGGTCCTAGCGGGGGTCAAGAGACCCAGTACTTC
CASSLGPSGGQETQYF
>NA|TRBD2|TRBV15|TRBJ2-5
TGTGCCACCAGCAGAGATTGGACTAGCGGGCAAGAGACCCAGTACTTC
CATSRDWTSGQETQYF
>NA|NA|TRBV7-8|TRBJ2-1
TGTGCCAGCAGCTTAGTATACAGTCCCCACAATGAGCAGTTCTTC
CASSLVYSPHNEQFF
>NA|NA|TRBV9|TRBJ2-3
TGTGCCAGCAGCGTGGGCTTGGAGTACACGCAGTATTTT
CASSVGLEYTQYF
>NA|NA|TRBV6-5|TRBJ1-2
TGTGCCAGCAACGGCAGGGGAACAAGTGGCTACACCTTC
CASNGRGTSGYTF
>NA|NA|TRBV4-3|TRBJ1-1
TGCGCCAGCAGCCAAGTAATTCGTTTCCGGGGGCGGCCGTCTGAAGCTTTCTTT
CASSQVIRFRGRPSEAFF
>NA|NA|TRBV6-6|TRBJ1-2
TGTGCCAGCAGTTCCGGGACCCGGATTACTTTATATGGCTACACCTTC
CASSSGTRITLYGYTF
>NA|NA|TRBV2|TRBJ2-7
TGTGCCAGCAGTGTAGAAGCGTTCTACGAGCAGTACTTC
CASSVEAFYEQYF
>once|TRBD1|TRBV27|TRBJ1-1
TGTGCCAGCAGTTCCCCCCCCAGGGGGCACACTGAAGCTTTCTTT
CASSSPPRGHTEAFF
>NA|TRBD1|TRBV7-2|TRBJ1-2
TGTGCCAGCAGTTCCCAGGCGACGAAAACAGGGGAAATAGGCTACACCTTC
CASSSQATKTGEIGYTF
>NA|NA|TRBV6-1|TRBJ1-6
TGTGCCAGCAGTGGAACAAGGGGATCCTATAATTCACCCCTCCACTTT
CASSGTRGSYNSPLHF
>NA|TRBD2|TRBV7-9|TRBJ2-7
TGTGCCAGCAGGAGACTAGCGGGAGGTACCGCTAACTACGAGCAGTACTTC
CASRRLAGGTANYEQYF
>NA|NA|TRBV9|TRBJ2-5
TGTGCCAGCAGCGTAGGTCCAGGACCATTGCAAGAGACCCAGTACTTC
CASSVGPGPLQETQYF
>once|NA|TRBV15|TRBJ2-3
TGTGCCACCAGCTTTGCTACGTCGCACCCGTATTTT
CATSFATSHPYF
>NA|NA|TRBV27|TRBJ1-2
TGTGCCAGCAGTTTAAACAGGGAGGGACATGGCTACACCTTC
CASSLNREGHGYTF
>few|NA|TRBV28|TRBJ1-2
TGTGCCAGCAGTTCAGGGCTGTACTATGGCTACACCTTC
CASSSGLYYGYTF
>NA|NA|TRBV5-1|TRBJ2-2
TGCGCCAGCAGTATGTTGGTAGGGGGGTCCGGGGAGCTGTTTTTT
CASSMLVGGSGELFF
>NA|TRBD2|TRBV5-1|TRBJ2-3
TGCGCCAGCAGCTTGGACGGGAGGGCCGGTGGGGATACGCAGTATTTT
CASSLDGRAGGDTQYF
>NA|TRBD1|TRBV9|TRBJ2-7
TGTGCCCCTACTGGCCGGGACAGATCCTACGAGCAGTACTTC
CAPTGRDRSYEQYF
>once|NA|TRBV12-5|TRBJ1-2
TGTGCTAGTGGTCTGCGCCTAACAGATAACCCTGCTGGCGGCTACACCTTC
CASGLRLTDNPAGGYTF
>medium-sized|TRBD1|TRBV29-1|TRBJ1-2
TGCAGCGCCGAACAGGGGGCGGGTTATGGCTACACCTTC
CSAEQGAGYGYTF